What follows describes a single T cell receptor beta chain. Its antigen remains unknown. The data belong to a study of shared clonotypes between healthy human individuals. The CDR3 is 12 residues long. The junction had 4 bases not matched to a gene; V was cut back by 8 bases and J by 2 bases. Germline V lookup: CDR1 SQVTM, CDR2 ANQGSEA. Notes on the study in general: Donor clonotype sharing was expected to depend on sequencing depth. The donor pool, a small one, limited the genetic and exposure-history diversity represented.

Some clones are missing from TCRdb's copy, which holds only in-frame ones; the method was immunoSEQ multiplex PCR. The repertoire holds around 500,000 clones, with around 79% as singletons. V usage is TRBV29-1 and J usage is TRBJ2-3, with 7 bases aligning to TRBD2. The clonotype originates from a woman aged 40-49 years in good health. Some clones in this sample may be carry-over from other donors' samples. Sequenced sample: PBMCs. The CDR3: CSSAGFTDTQYF. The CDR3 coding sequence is TGCAGCTCAGCGGGGTTCACAGATACGCAGTATTTT.